One and the same sample provided the 9 T cell receptor beta chains below, sequenced in a study of CD8 T cells in Susac syndrome. Reverse transcription of roughly 0.5 to 1 ug RNA was carried out with random hexamers. TCRdb itself ran the immunoSEQ multiplex PCR reads through MiXCR, one entry per CDR3 protein. The sample has some 300,000 distinct CDR3 sequences, approximately 89% seen once. Sequencing was done on a sample of CD8+ T cells from PBMCs. Every receptor here comes from a human donor with multiple sclerosis.

The CDR3 spells CASSLLAGDADTQYF. The CDR3 coding sequence is TGTGCCAGCAGCTTACTAGCGGGAGATGCGGATACGCAGTATTTT. V gene TRBV4-2 combines with J gene TRBJ2-3; 11 nucleotides agree with TRBD2. Looked up from germline, CDR1 is LGHNA and CDR2 is YNFKEQ. Trimming at V came to 5 bases and at J to 6 bases, leaving 7 bases not matched to a gene. The CDR3 is 15 amino acids.

This clonotype has only one observation. This chain connects TRBV20-1 to TRBJ2-1; TRBD2 matches at 7 bases. After removal of 0 bases from V and 6 bases from J, the junction contained 5 bases not matched to a gene. Germline V gene lookup returns CDR1 DFQATT and CDR2 SNEGSKA (reference sequence). The CDR3 sequence is 14 residues long. Written as DNA, the CDR3 is TGCAGTGCTAGAGATCTAGCGGAAAGCAATGAGCAGTTCTTC. It specifies CSARDLAESNEQFF.

V gene TRBV6-5 combines with J gene TRBJ2-1; no reliable D call. Germline V gene lookup returns CDR1 MNHEY and CDR2 SVGAGI. This CDR3 comprises 14 residues. With 0 bases removed from V and 6 bases from J, the gap between germline ends came to 9 bases. CDR3 coding DNA: TGTGCCAGCAGTTACTCGTCCGGTACCAATGAGCAGTTCTTC. Amino acid sequence: CASSYSSGTNEQFF.

J is TRBJ1-1 and V is TRBV6-2 or TRBV6-3; D ambiguous. Per the germline V gene, CDR1 is MNHEY and CDR2 is SVGEGT. The V gene lost 2 bases and the J gene lost 5 bases, with 12 bases spanning the gap. The CDR3 spans 14 residues. The CDR3 DNA is TGTGCCAGCAGTTACGTGGTCAGGTTAACTGAAGCTTTCTTT. This codes for CASSYVVRLTEAFF.

The genes are TRBV20-1 and TRBJ2-1, with 9 bases that match TRBD1. CDR1 and CDR2 from the germline V gene are DFQATT and SNEGSKA (reference sequence). The CDR3 contains 15 residues. Losses at the gene ends were 3 bases for V and 7 bases for J; bases not matched to a gene: 10. The CDR3 here is CSARVTGGLTNEQFF. The DNA for the CDR3 is TGCAGTGCTAGGGTTACAGGGGGCCTAACAAATGAGCAGTTCTTC.

This rearrangement joins TRBV6-5 to TRBJ1-2; D unclear. With 2 bases removed from V and 6 bases from J, the gap between germline ends came to 16 bases. Germline-derived CDR1 and CDR2 are MNHEY and SVGAGI. This CDR3 comprises 15 residues. DNA for the CDR3: TGTGCCAGCAGTTACCCGCGTCCGGACGGGAATGGCTACACCTTC. Its protein product is CASSYPRPDGNGYTF.

The chain has TRBV7-9 and TRBJ2-2; the D gene is possibly TRBD1 (6 bases). V lost 2 bases to trimming and J lost 6 bases, with 10 bases between them. CDR3 size: 14 residues. The germline CDR1 and CDR2 sequences are SEHNR and FQNEAQ (reference sequence). CDR3 nucleotide sequence: TGTGCCAGCAGCTTATTCGAGGGGGCCGGGGAGCTGTTTTTT. Protein product: CASSLFEGAGELFF.

The V and J genes are TRBV4-3 and TRBJ2-2; no clear D. Germline CDR1 is LGHNA and CDR2 is YSLEER. Trimming stripped 1 base from V and 8 bases from J, with 5 bases between. The CDR3 length is 12 residues. The CDR3 spells CASSQGGGELFF. The CDR3 DNA is TGCGCCAGCAGCCAAGGGGGAGGGGAGCTGTTTTTT.

The rearrangement uses TRBV4-3 and TRBJ1-3, with 8 bases that match TRBD1. The length of the CDR3 is 18 residues. After removal of 2 bases from V and 1 base from J, the junction contained 10 bases not matched to a gene. Germline values: CDR1 LGHNA, CDR2 YSLEER. The CDR3 loop reads CASSQSLGQVFSGNTIYF. The CDR3 DNA sequence: TGCGCCAGCAGCCAATCTCTGGGACAGGTTTTTTCTGGAAACACCATATATTTT.